The 11 T cell receptor beta chains reported below all come from one sample, sequenced in a study of monozygotic twins with inflammatory bowel disease. TCRdb re-called the 5' RACE reads; every CDR3 protein appears as one record, without DNA. The sample table sets out approximately 330,000 distinct CDR3 sequences. Sequencing was performed on blood. These receptors were taken from a human donor with ulcerative colitis or Crohn's disease, or a healthy co-twin of an affected twin (not recorded which).

This chain connects TRBV30 to TRBJ2-3. This CDR3 is built from 13 residues. Germline CDR1 reads GTSNPN; CDR2 reads SVGIG (reference sequence). CDR3 sequence reads: CAWRRLETDTQYF. The whole variable domain, remainder taken from reference TRBV30 and TRBJ2-3, is SQTIHQWPATLVQPVGSPLSLECTVEGTSNPNLYWYRQAAGRGLQLLFYSVGIGQISSEVPQNLSASRPQDRQFILSSKKLLLSDSGFYLCAWRRLETDTQYFGPGTRLTVL.

The J gene is TRBJ2-1, the V gene TRBV20-1; TCRdb proposes TRBD1, but this gene call is untestable without DNA. In germline, CDR1 is DFQATT, CDR2 SNEGSKA (reference sequence). The CDR3 sequence is 13 residues long. CDR3 residues: CSAKGGGSHEQFF.

CDR3 in amino acids: CASSLEPGYGYTF. V is TRBV11-2 and J is TRBJ1-2. CDR1 is SGHAT, CDR2 FQNNGV, per germline. This CDR3 is built from 13 residues.

The rearrangement joins TRBV20-1 to TRBJ2-3; TCRdb names TRBD2, which stays unverified in the absence of DNA. The CDR3 sequence is 12 residues long. Germline V gene data show CDR1 as DFQATT and CDR2 as SNEGSKA (reference sequence). The CDR3 protein is CSATRVEDTQYF.

The chain employs TRBV5-1 and TRBJ2-7; TCRdb's D call of TRBD2 is untestable without DNA. Germline V gene data show CDR1 as SGHRS and CDR2 as YFSETQ. This CDR3 contains 15 residues. The CDR3 reads CASSLEGMAAYEQYF.

The chain is built from TRBV19 and TRBJ2-2; as DNA is missing, the TRBD1 call by TCRdb cannot be tested. CDR3 size: 14 residues. Germline V gene lookup returns CDR1 LNHDA and CDR2 SQIVND (reference sequence). The chain's CDR3 is CASEGGGRTGELFF.

V is TRBV20-1 and J is TRBJ2-3; without DNA, the TCRdb call of TRBD2 cannot be checked. CDR3 size: 15 residues. Germline V gene sequence: CDR1 DFQATT, CDR2 SNEGSKA (reference sequence). The CDR3 protein is CSALRTSGATDTQYF.

The chain is built from TRBV10-3 and TRBJ2-2. Germline V gene sequence: CDR1 ENHRY, CDR2 SYGVKD. The CDR3 is 14 residues long. CDR3 sequence: CAIRSGANTGELFF.

The genes are TRBV6-1 and TRBJ2-5. The CDR3 runs 15 residues. In germline, CDR1 is MNHNS, CDR2 SASEGT. The CDR3 spells CASRMTPNRQETQYF.

This chain joins TRBV12-3 or TRBV12-4 and TRBJ1-1. The CDR3 covers 13 residues. This CDR3 reads CASSLAGHTEAFF.

This chain links TRBV9 with TRBJ2-2. The CDR3 contains 14 residues. Germline V gene sequence: CDR1 SGDLS, CDR2 YYNGEE. This chain's CDR3 is CASSGEANTGELFF.